This T cell receptor beta chain is from a study of OX40 agonist ivuxolimab in advanced cancers. Overall study: The study enrolled dose-escalation patients with hepatocellular carcinoma, melanoma, renal cell or head and neck cancer. Study-wide points: Also showing low normalized T-cell clonal expansion were some of the nonresponders.

As regards this clone: Its antigen is as yet unknown.

Data came from immunoSEQ multiplex PCR; TCRdb stores just in-frame clones and leaves some out. The sample shows tens of thousands of clones, less than 90% of them seen only once. Germline V gene sequence: CDR1 SGHTA, CDR2 FQGTGA. The CDR3 is 15 amino acids. Trimming at V came to 2 bases and at J to 6 bases, leaving 6 bases not matched to a gene. This TCR was sampled from an adult with an advanced solid tumor such as melanoma, head and neck, liver or kidney cancer. The rearrangement uses TRBV7-3 and TRBJ1-2, with TRBD1 identical over 10 bases. Sequences were derived from CD4+ or CD8+ T cells sorted from blood, sampled in a trial of the OX40 agonist ivuxolimab. The CDR3 DNA reads as TGTGCCAGCAGCTTACCGGGACAGGGGAGGAATGGCTACACCTTC. Translating gives CASSLPGQGRNGYTF.